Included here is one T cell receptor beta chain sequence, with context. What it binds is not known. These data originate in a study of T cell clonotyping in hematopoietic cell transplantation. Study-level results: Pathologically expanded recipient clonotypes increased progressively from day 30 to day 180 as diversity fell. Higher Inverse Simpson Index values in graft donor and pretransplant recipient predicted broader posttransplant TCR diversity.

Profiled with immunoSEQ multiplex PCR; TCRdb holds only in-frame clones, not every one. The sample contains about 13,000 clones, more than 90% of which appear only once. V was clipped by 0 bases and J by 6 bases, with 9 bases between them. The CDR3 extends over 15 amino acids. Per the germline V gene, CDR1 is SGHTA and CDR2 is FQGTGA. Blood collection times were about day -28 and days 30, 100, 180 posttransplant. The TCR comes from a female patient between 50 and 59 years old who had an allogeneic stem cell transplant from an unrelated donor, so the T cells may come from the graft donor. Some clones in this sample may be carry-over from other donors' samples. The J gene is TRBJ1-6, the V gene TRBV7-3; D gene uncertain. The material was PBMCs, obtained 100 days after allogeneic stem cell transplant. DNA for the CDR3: TGTGCCAGCAGCTTAACGGCGGGTTTTAATTCACCCCTCCACTTT. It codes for CASSLTAGFNSPLHF.